This note documents a single T cell receptor (beta chain) sequence. This entry belongs to a study of blood T cell repertoires in COVID-19. Study information: The origin of the acute and convalescent COVID-19 samples was the United States, Italy and Spain.

The Seattle patients, enrolled during active infection, were followed longitudinally. Germline assignment: CDR1 MNHEY and CDR2 SVGEGT. There are 12 residues in the CDR3. The ends were cut back, 4 bases at V and 3 bases at J, with 4 bases in the middle. The protocol was immunoSEQ multiplex PCR, while the TCRdb copy is restricted to in-frame clones and leaves out a portion. The sample lists 200,000 or so clones, around four fifths occurring once. The chain links TRBV6-2 or TRBV6-3 to TRBJ2-1; no clear D gene. The sample consisted of peripheral blood. This receptor was obtained from a woman older than 75 with COVID-19, enrolled during active disease. The CDR3: CASSSYYNEQFF. CDR3 DNA sequence: TGTGCCAGCAGTTCTTACTACAATGAGCAGTTCTTC.